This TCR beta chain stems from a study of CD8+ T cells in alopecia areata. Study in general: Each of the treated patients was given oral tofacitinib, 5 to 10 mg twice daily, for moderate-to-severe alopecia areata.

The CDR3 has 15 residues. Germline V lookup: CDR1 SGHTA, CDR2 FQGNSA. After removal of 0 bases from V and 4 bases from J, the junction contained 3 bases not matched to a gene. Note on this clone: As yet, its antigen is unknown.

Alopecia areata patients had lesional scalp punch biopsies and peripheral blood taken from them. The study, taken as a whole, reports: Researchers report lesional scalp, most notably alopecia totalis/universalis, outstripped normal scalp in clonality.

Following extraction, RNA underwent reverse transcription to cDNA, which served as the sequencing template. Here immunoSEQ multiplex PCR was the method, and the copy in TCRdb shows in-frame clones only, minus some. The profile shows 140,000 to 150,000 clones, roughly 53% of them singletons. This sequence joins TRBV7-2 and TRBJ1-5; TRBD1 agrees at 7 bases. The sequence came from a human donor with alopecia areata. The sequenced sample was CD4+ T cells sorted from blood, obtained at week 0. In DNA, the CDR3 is TGTGCCAGCAGCTTAGCGCCGACAGGGAATCAGCCCCAGCATTTT. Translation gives CASSLAPTGNQPQHF.